One TCR beta chain is described in this entry. This clonotype appeared a few times. The specificity of this receptor is unknown. The input lacks base qualities; no much larger clone sits a single base away. This record belongs to a study of response to subunit inactivated influenza vaccine (dated by TCRdb to 2016 to 2019). A note on the overall study: Deep quantitative profiling of the T cell receptor repertoire was used in the study to follow responses to a trivalent subunit inactivated influenza vaccine.

What the work shows at the level of the full study, not this receptor alone: The authors suggested that each seasonal influenza vaccination may recruit only a limited number of new T cells.

The library was built by means of RT-PCR. Sequencing took place on an Illumina HiSeq 2500. The public reads were quality trimmed at Q25 with fastp and then assembled into clones with MiXCR by TCRdb, keeping productive beta chains. Merged by CDR3 protein, the rows form single entries marked with the most common genes and DNA. The sample records 650,000 to 800,000 distinct CDR3 sequences, more than 11% of which are singletons. The ten largest make up around 7% of the sample. The CDR3 runs 14 residues from the cysteine to the phenylalanine. The only DNA kept is the CDR3, 42 bases in frame from the first base. CDR1 and CDR2, per the germline V gene, are SGHTA and FQGNSA. V sheds 3 bases and J sheds 5 bases, leaving 13 bases between their ends.

Sequences were derived from PBMCs from blood, sampled 14 to 15 days before vaccination. This clonotype originated in a man in his forties or fifties who received an inactivated influenza vaccine. Donor details come from another sample of the same person, matched by shared clones. The sequence links TRBV7-2 to TRBJ1-1; D gene: possibly TRBD1, on 5 matching bases. CDR3 reads: CASSLQGRQTEAFF. The DNA sequence follows: TGTGCCAGCAGCTTGCAGGGTAGGCAGACTGAAGCTTTCTTT.